The source of this T cell receptor beta chain is a study of T cells in Graves' hyperthyroidism and ophthalmopathy. At the level of the study: Peripheral blood was collected at initial diagnosis, before any treatment. Study findings and constraints: Most expanded thyroid clonotypes above 0.001 also appeared in blood. Model-based prediction identified ophthalmopathy a median around 6.5 months prior to its onset.

This clonotype was seen at least ten times. Its antigen is still unknown. This CDR3 spans 10 amino acids. Trimming cost V 6 bases and J 7 bases, with 7 bases left between them. Germline V gene lookup returns CDR1 SNHLY and CDR2 FYNNEI. TCR beta CDR3 regions were amplified from RNA transcripts. HTBI primers were used for first-round RT-PCR of the TCR CDR3. Each CDR3 protein is one row after TCRdb ran MiXCR on the multiplex PCR reads. The sample carries about 360,000 distinct CDR3 sequences, about 19% recorded once. Newly diagnosed hyperthyroidism, duration under 2 months, in patients aged 18 to 65. The receptor's source is a woman aged 18 to 35 with Graves' hyperthyroidism. The chain combines TRBV2 with TRBJ2-7; D unclear. Sequenced input: blood. The CDR3 nucleotides read TGTGCCAGCAGGGCCAAGGAGCAGTACTTC. Protein product: CASRAKEQYF.